This T cell receptor (beta chain) was sequenced in a study of cytomegalovirus exposure and HLA in healthy donors. Study-level findings and limits: As a later analysis showed, a missense DCLRE1C variant was linked to trimming of TCR beta V- and J-genes. Investigators reported 150 to 200 TCR beta chains as tied to cytomegalovirus.

Comments on this clone: Its antigen is as yet unknown.

The CDR3 is 15 residues long. The V and J ends lost 1 base and 4 bases respectively, with 10 bases between them. CDR1 LNHNV and CDR2 YYDKDF come from the germline V gene (reference sequence). PCR employed 60 Vbeta and 13 Jbeta primers. Only in-frame clones appear in the TCRdb table, and some are missing; sequencing was by immunoSEQ multiplex PCR. The sample has roughly 240,000 clones, 82% seen once. The origin of this receptor is a woman aged 35 to 49 in good health and CMV-seropositive. V is TRBV15 and J is TRBJ1-4, with no clear D. The sequenced sample was PBMCs. The CDR3 loop is CATSRGGGGNEKLFF. In nucleotides, the CDR3 is TGTGCCACCAGCAGAGGAGGAGGCGGTAATGAAAAACTGTTTTTT.